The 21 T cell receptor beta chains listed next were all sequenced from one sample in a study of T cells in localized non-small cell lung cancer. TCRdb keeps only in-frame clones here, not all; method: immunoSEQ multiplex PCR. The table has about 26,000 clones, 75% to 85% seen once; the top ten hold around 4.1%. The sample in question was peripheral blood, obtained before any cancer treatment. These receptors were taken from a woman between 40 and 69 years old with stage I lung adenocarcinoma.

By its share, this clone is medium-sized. This chain's CDR3 is CASRPTGAGLGSQHF. The CDR3 DNA reads as TGTGCCAGTAGGCCGACAGGGGCTGGGTTGGGTTCCCAGCATTTT. V is TRBV19 and J is TRBJ1-5; 8 bases line up with TRBD1. The germline gives CDR1 LNHDA, CDR2 SQIVND (reference sequence). After removal of 6 bases from V and 11 bases from J, the junction contained 15 bases not matched to a gene. The CDR3 consists of 15 residues. The full variable domain, its missing parts supplied by reference TRBV19 and TRBJ1-5, is DGGITQSPKYLFRKEGQNVTLSCEQNLNHDAMYWYRQDPGQGLRLIYYSQIVNDFQKGDIAEGYSVSREKKESFPLTVTSAQKNPTAFYLCASRPTGAGLGSQHFGDGTRLSIL.

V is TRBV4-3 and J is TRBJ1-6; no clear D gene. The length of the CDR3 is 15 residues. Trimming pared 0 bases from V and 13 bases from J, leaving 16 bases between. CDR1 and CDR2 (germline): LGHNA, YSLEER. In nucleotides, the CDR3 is TGCGCCAGCAGCCAAGAATACGGTGGGATTACGCCCCTCCACTTT. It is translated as CASSQEYGGITPLHF.

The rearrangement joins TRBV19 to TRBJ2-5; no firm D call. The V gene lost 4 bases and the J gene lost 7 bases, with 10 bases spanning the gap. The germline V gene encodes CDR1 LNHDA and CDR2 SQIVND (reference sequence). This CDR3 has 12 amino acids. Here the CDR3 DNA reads TGTGCCAGTAGTACGAACGGTGGGACCCAGTACTTC. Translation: CASSTNGGTQYF.

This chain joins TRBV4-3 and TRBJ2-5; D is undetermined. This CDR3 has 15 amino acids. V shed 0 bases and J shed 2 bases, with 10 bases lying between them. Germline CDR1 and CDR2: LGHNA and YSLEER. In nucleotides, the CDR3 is TGCGCCAGCAGCCAAGATCCCCTAACTCAAGAGACCCAGTACTTC. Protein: CASSQDPLTQETQYF.

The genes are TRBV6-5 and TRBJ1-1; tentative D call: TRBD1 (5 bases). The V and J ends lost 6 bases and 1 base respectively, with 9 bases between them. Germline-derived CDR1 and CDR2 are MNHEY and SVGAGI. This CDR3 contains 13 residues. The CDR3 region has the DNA TGTGCCAGCAGCTTCGGGGGGAACACTGAAGCTTTCTTT. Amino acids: CASSFGGNTEAFF.

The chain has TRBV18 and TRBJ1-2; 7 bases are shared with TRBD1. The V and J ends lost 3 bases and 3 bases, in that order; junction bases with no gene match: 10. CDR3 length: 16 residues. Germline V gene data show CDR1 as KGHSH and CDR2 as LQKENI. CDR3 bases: TGTGCCAGCTCACCGGAGCTAGGGGGCACAGACTATGGCTACACCTTC. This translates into CASSPELGGTDYGYTF.

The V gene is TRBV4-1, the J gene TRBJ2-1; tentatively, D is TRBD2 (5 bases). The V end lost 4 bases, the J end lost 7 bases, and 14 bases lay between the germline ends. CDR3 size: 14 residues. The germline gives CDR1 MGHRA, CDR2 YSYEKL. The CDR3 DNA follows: TGCGCCAGCAGCCTCGCGGGTAGGCAAAATGAGCAGTTCTTC. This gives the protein CASSLAGRQNEQFF.

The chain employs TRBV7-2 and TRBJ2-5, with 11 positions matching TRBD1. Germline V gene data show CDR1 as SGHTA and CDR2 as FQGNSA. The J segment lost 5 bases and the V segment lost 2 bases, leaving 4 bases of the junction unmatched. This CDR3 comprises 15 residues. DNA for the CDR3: TGTGCCAGCAGCTTACAGGGGACAGGGGGGGAGACCCAGTACTTC. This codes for CASSLQGTGGETQYF.

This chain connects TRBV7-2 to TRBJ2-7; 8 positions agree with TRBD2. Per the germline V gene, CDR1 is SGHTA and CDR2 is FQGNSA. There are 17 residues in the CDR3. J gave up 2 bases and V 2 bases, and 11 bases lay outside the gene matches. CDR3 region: CASSLRSSGKPAYEQYF. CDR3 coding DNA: TGTGCCAGCAGCTTAAGGAGTAGCGGGAAACCTGCCTACGAGCAGTACTTC.

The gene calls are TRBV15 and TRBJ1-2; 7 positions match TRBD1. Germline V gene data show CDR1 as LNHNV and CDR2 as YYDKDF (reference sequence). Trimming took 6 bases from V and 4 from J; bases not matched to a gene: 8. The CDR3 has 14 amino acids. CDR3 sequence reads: CATSPTGPLYGYTF. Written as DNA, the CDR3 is TGTGCCACCAGTCCGACAGGGCCGCTCTATGGCTACACCTTC.

The CDR3 is CASSLGLANEKLFF. CDR3 bases: TGTGCCAGCAGCTTGGGCCTGGCGAATGAAAAACTGTTTTTT. The chain is built from TRBV11-3 and TRBJ1-4; the D is unclear. Trimming cost V 3 bases and J 5 bases, with 10 bases left between them. This CDR3 contains 14 residues. Germline values: CDR1 SGHNT, CDR2 YENEEA.

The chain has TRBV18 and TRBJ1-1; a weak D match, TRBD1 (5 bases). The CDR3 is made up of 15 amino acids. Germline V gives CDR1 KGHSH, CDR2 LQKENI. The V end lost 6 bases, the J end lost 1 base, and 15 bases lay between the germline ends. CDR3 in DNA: TGTGCCAGCTCTACAGGAGTGGGGGGGAACACTGAAGCTTTCTTT. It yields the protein CASSTGVGGNTEAFF.

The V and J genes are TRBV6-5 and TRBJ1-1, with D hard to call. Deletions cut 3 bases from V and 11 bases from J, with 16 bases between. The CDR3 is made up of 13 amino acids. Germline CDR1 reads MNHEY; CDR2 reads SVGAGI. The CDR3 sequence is CASSYGGSGGAFF. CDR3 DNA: TGTGCCAGCAGTTATGGTGGGTCGGGAGGGGCTTTCTTT.

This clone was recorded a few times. In nucleotides, the CDR3 is TGTGCCAGCAGCCCCGGACAGGGAGGAGGGCTTGGTTCACCCCTCCACTTT. Protein product: CASSPGQGGGLGSPLHF. The chain recombines TRBV7-2 with TRBJ1-6; 8 bases line up with TRBD1. CDR3 length: 17 residues. V lost 5 bases, J lost 9 bases, and 15 bases stayed unmatched. From germline, CDR1 is SGHTA and CDR2 FQGNSA. Filled out from reference TRBV7-2 and TRBJ1-6, the complete variable domain reads GAGVSQSPSNKVTEKGKDVELRCDPISGHTALYWYRQSLGQGLEFLIYFQGNSAPDKSGLPSDRFSAERTGGSVSTLTIQRTQQEDSAVYLCASSPGQGGGLGSPLHFGNGTRLTVT.

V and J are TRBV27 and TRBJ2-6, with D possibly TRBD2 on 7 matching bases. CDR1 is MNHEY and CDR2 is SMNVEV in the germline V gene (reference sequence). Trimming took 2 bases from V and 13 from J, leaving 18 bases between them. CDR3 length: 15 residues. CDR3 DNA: TGTGCCAGCAGTTTACGTCTGGGGGGGCCTAGTGTCCTGACTTTC. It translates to CASSLRLGGPSVLTF.

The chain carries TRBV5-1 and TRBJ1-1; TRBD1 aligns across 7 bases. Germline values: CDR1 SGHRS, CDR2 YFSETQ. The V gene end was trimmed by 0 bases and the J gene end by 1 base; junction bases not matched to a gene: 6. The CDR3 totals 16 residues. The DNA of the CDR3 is TGCGCCAGCAGCTTGGTAGGGGGACAGAGGAACACTGAAGCTTTCTTT. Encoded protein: CASSLVGGQRNTEAFF.

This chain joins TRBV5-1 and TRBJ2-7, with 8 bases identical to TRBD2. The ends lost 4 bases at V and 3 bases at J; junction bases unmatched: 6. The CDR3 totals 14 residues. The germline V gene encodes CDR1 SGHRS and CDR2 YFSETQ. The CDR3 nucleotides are TGCGCCAGCAGCGTTAGCGGGGTCTACTACGAGCAGTACTTC. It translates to CASSVSGVYYEQYF. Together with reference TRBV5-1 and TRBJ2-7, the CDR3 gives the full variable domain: KAGVTQTPRYLIKTRGQQVTLSCSPISGHRSVSWYQQTPGQGLQFLFEYFSETQRNKGNFPGRFSGRQFSNSRSEMNVSTLELGDSALYLCASSVSGVYYEQYFGPGTRLTVT.

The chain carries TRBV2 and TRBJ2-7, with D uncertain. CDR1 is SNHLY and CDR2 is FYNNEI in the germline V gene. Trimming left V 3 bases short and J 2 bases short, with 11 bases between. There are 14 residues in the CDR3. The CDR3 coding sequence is TGTGCCAGCAGTGAGTCGAGTCAGACCTACGAGCAGTACTTC. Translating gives CASSESSQTYEQYF.

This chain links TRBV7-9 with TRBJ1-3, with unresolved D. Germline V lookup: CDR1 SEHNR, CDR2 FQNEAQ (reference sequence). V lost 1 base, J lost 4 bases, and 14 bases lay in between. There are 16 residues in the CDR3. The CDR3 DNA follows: TGTGCCAGCAGCTTAGTTTCATCCTCGGGGGGAAACACCATATATTTT. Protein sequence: CASSLVSSSGGNTIYF.

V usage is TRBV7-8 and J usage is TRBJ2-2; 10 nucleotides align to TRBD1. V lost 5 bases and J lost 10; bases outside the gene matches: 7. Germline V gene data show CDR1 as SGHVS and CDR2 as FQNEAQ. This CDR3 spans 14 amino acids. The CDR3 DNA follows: TGTGCCAGCAGCCCCGGGACAGGGGTTAAGGAGCTGTTTTTT. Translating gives CASSPGTGVKELFF.

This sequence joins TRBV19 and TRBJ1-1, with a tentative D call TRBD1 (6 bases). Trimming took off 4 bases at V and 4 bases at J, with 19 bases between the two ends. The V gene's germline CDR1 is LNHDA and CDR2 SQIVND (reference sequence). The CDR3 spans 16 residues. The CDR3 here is CASSRGAERSGTEAFF. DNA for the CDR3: TGTGCCAGTAGTAGGGGGGCAGAAAGGTCTGGCACTGAAGCTTTCTTT.